Many counts were recorded for the clone carrying this T cell receptor beta chain. This sample is part of a study of T-cell reconstitution after alpha-beta-depleted transplantation in children. It was with unique molecular identifiers that the TCRbeta library was prepared. TCRdb independently ran MiXCR on the PCR reads; one entry per CDR3 protein. The repertoire holds approximately 800,000 distinct CDR3 sequences, with about 16% as singletons. The CDR3 runs to 12 residues. Germline V gives CDR1 SQVTM, CDR2 ANQGSEA. The J segment lost 5 bases and the V segment lost 4 bases, leaving 2 bases of the junction unmatched.

The rearrangement links TRBV29-1 to TRBJ2-7; 10 bases map to TRBD1. This TCR came from a male patient younger than 18 who had a stem cell transplant for acute lymphoblastic leukemia, so the T cells may come from the graft donor. The sequencing used PBMCs, mostly from graft donor cells, collected 360 days after TCRalphabeta/CD19-depleted stem cell transplant. The CDR3 DNA is TGCAGCGTTGGGGGGACAGGGGACGAGCAGTACTTC. It is translated as CSVGGTGDEQYF.